This TCR beta chain was identified during a study of OX40 agonist ivuxolimab in advanced cancers. Across the whole study: Partial responses occurred in three patients (one hepatocellular carcinoma, two cutaneous melanoma).

Here immunoSEQ multiplex PCR was the method, and the copy in TCRdb shows in-frame clones only, minus some. The sample carries about 48,000 clones, 84% recorded once. CDR1 is SGHTA, CDR2 FQGTGA, per germline. The CDR3 runs 12 residues. The germline V and J ends were trimmed by 6 bases and 8 bases, with 13 bases remaining between them. For this clone: Its target is unknown.

Sampling times: baseline, cycle 4 day 1, cycle 7 day 1. Study-level results: Both CD4+ and CD8+ T cell populations in blood had undergone clonal expansion by week 6 at 0.1 to 3.0 mg/kg.

The material was CD4+ or CD8+ T cells sorted from blood, obtained in a trial of the OX40 agonist ivuxolimab. The clonotype comes from an adult with an advanced solid tumor such as melanoma, head and neck, liver or kidney cancer. The rearrangement links TRBV7-3 to TRBJ1-2; the D gene is possibly TRBD1 (6 bases). CDR3 protein: CASSNAGEGYTF. CDR3 nucleotide sequence: TGTGCCAGCAGTAATGCAGGGGAAGGCTACACCTTC.